Below are 10 T cell receptor beta chains sequenced from a single sample in a study of graft-versus-host responses after intestinal transplantation. The antigens of these receptors remain unknown. Sequencing was performed with immunoSEQ multiplex PCR; in TCRdb, only in-frame clones are kept and a portion is missing. The sample holds approximately 90,000 clones, roughly 91% seen once. The sequences come from unstimulated CD8+ T cells sorted from spleen or lymph node cells, collected before intestinal transplant. These receptors originate from a human donor who received an intestinal transplant.

This chain connects TRBV30 to TRBJ2-5; 10 nucleotides match TRBD1. CDR1 and CDR2 from the germline V gene are GTSNPN and SVGIG (reference sequence). This CDR3 region has 13 residues. J lost 3 bases, V lost 8 bases, and 6 bases had no gene match. The DNA of the CDR3 is TGTGCCCGAACGGACAGGGGGGAAGAGACCCAGTACTTC. This translates into CARTDRGEETQYF.

V usage is TRBV19 and J usage is TRBJ1-5; 8 nucleotides align to TRBD1. Germline lookup yields CDR1 LNHDA and CDR2 SQIVND (reference sequence). The J segment lost 4 bases and the V segment lost 4 bases, leaving 6 bases of the junction unmatched. The CDR3 extends over 15 amino acids. For the CDR3, the DNA is TGTGCCAGTAGTACTACAGGGGGGGGTAATCAGCCCCAGCATTTT. As protein: CASSTTGGGNQPQHF.

CDR3 region: CSGISGAGYGYTF. The CDR3 region has the DNA TGCAGCGGTATATCAGGGGCTGGCTATGGCTACACCTTC. This sequence joins TRBV29-1 and TRBJ1-2; D is possibly TRBD1 (6 bases). Germline assignment: CDR1 SQVTM and CDR2 ANQGSEA. V lost 7 bases and J 4 bases, leaving 16 bases between the germline ends. The CDR3 sequence is 13 residues long.

The chain carries TRBV7-9 and TRBJ2-1, with TRBD1 matching over 8 bases. The V gene's germline CDR1 is SEHNR and CDR2 FQNEAQ (reference sequence). The ends lost 6 bases at V and 8 bases at J; junction bases unmatched: 18. This CDR3 is 17 amino acids long. The CDR3 bases are TGTGCCAGCAGACACAATCCGACAGGGGATAGGTTCGATGAGCAGTTCTTC. This sequence encodes CASRHNPTGDRFDEQFF.

This sequence joins TRBV30 and TRBJ2-1; the D is unclear. The CDR3 is 12 amino acids. Germline CDR1 is GTSNPN and CDR2 is SVGIG (reference sequence). V lost 0 bases and J 8 bases, leaving 8 bases between the germline ends. This CDR3 reads CAWSVRRDEQFF. CDR3 sequence (DNA): TGTGCCTGGAGTGTACGCCGGGATGAGCAGTTCTTC.

This clone was detected once. V and J are TRBV6-6 and TRBJ2-2; tentatively, D is TRBD1 (6 bases). Germline V gene lookup returns CDR1 MNHNY and CDR2 SVGAGI (reference sequence). There are 15 residues in the CDR3. V was clipped by 5 bases and J by 0 bases, with 10 bases between them. The CDR3 spells CASSIRDTNTGELFF. DNA for the CDR3: TGTGCCAGCAGTATCCGGGACACGAACACCGGGGAGCTGTTTTTT.

The chain links TRBV14 to TRBJ2-5; a weak D match, TRBD1 (6 bases). The CDR3 has 14 amino acids. V lost 5 bases, J lost 5 bases, and 15 bases lay in between. CDR1 and CDR2 (germline): SGHDN, FVKESK. CDR3 loop: CASSKTRGAETQYF. Here the CDR3 DNA reads TGTGCCAGCAGCAAAACCAGGGGCGCGGAGACCCAGTACTTC. Drawing the rest from reference TRBV14 and TRBJ2-5, the complete variable domain is EAGVTQFPSHSVIEKGQTVTLRCDPISGHDNLYWYRRVMGKEIKFLLHFVKESKQDESGMPNNRFLAERTGGTYSTLKVQPAELEDSGVYFCASSKTRGAETQYFGPGTRLLVL.

The V call is TRBV7-9, the J call TRBJ2-5; a weak D match, TRBD1 (6 bases). Per the germline V gene, CDR1 is SEHNR and CDR2 is FQNEAQ (reference sequence). V lost 5 bases, J lost 4 bases, and 14 bases lay in between. The CDR3 has 14 residues. CDR3 loop: CASSRPGVLETQYF. For the CDR3, the DNA is TGTGCCAGCAGCCGACCAGGGGTTTTAGAGACCCAGTACTTC.

In its sample, this clone was seen once. This rearrangement joins TRBV4-3 to TRBJ2-2; TRBD2 matches at 7 bases. Unmatched junction bases numbered 11, after V lost 0 bases and J lost 7 bases. The CDR3 is 17 residues long. The V gene's germline CDR1 is LGHNA and CDR2 YSLEER. The CDR3 region has the DNA TGCGCCAGCAGCCAAGAATCGGGGGGAATAAGGGACGGGGAGCTGTTTTTT. It translates to CASSQESGGIRDGELFF.

The genes are TRBV5-1 and TRBJ2-1; D may be TRBD2 (7 bases). The germline V gene encodes CDR1 SGHRS and CDR2 YFSETQ. The V end lost 4 bases, the J end lost 7 bases, and 18 bases lay between the germline ends. The CDR3 runs to 15 residues. The CDR3 sequence is CASSLWPEGGNEQFF. In DNA form, the CDR3 reads TGCGCCAGCAGCCTCTGGCCAGAGGGGGGGAATGAGCAGTTCTTC.